Sequencing of this TCR beta chain was carried out in a study of vaccination and CD4 T cells after COVID-19. In the study overall: Cells were stimulated with overlapping spike peptides from SARS-CoV-2, HCoV-NL63, HCoV-OC43 and HCoV-229E.

Treatment specified: approximately 10-day PBMC culture with coronavirus spike peptide pools or control peptides (ViraFEST assay). The study sequenced cultured CD4+ T cell DNA using the Oncomine TCR Beta short-read assay. In TCRdb, the PCR reads were re-called with MiXCR into one record per CDR3 protein. Here the sample spans thousands of distinct CDR3 sequences, roughly a fifth being singletons. The CDR3 length is 17 residues. CDR1 is SGHTA and CDR2 is FQGNSA in the germline V gene. Worth noting for this clonotype: Its antigen is undetermined. A much larger clone lies one base from this, so it may be a read error.

V usage is TRBV7-2 and J usage is TRBJ2-3; 9 positions match TRBD2. Sequencing used CD4+ T cells from blood, cultured in vitro, obtained after SARS-CoV-2 vaccination. This sequence was found in a human donor who had recovered from COVID-19. The CDR3, as DNA: TGTGCCAGCAGCTTCCGACTAGCGGCAACTAGCACAGGTACGCAGTATTTT. Translation gives CASSFRLAATSTGTQYF.